This entry concerns a single T cell receptor (beta chain). No antigen is known for it. One entry per CDR3 protein results from TCRdb running MiXCR on the reads. Seen here are roughly 70,000 distinct CDR3 sequences, approximately 22% observed once, and the top ten hold approximately 68%. Trimming left V 3 bases short and J 9 bases short, with 8 bases between. The CDR3 covers 11 residues. The source of the sample is a study of T cell repertoires in cytomegalovirus infection. V gene TRBV12-3 or TRBV12-4 combines with J gene TRBJ1-1; D possibly corresponds to TRBD1 (5 bases). This sequence originates from a human donor in good health (CMV status not recorded). Some clones in this sample may be carry-over from other donors' samples. The sample here was CD8+ T cells from cultured PBMCs, taken from culture after CMV antigen stimulation. CDR3 protein: CASSFAGKAFF. In DNA, the CDR3 is TGTGCCAGCAGTTTCGCAGGGAAAGCTTTCTTT.